The 15 T cell receptor beta chains below all came from one sample that was sequenced in a study of cytomegalovirus exposure and HLA in healthy donors. PCR was performed using 60 Vbeta and 13 Jbeta primers. Clones were sequenced by immunoSEQ multiplex PCR, and TCRdb holds only the in-frame ones, with some missing. The data hold roughly 100,000 clones, with 65% to 85% observed a single time. What was sequenced was PBMCs. These receptors all stem from a male donor in good health and CMV-seronegative.

CDR3 bases: TGCGCCAGCAGCCAAGATAGAGCAGGGTTTAATGAGCAGTTCTTC. Translation: CASSQDRAGFNEQFF. V is TRBV4-1 and J is TRBJ2-1; possible D gene TRBD1, 5 bases. Trimming removed 0 bases from V and 7 bases from J, with 13 bases in between. Germline-derived CDR1 and CDR2 are MGHRA and YSYEKL. This CDR3 contains 15 residues.

The genes are TRBV5-6 and TRBJ1-1; weak D call: TRBD1 (6 bases). The CDR3 is 14 residues long. The germline gives CDR1 SGHDT, CDR2 YYEEEE. Trimming shortened V by 3 bases and J by 4 bases, and 13 bases separated the two germline ends. The CDR3 DNA reads TGTGCCAGCAGCTCGCGGGGGCCAGCCACTGAAGCTTTCTTT. It yields the protein CASSSRGPATEAFF. The complete variable domain, with remaining parts taken from reference TRBV5-6 and TRBJ1-1, reads DAGVTQSPTHLIKTRGQQVTLRCSPKSGHDTVSWYQQALGQGPQFIFQYYEEEERQRGNFPDRFSGHQFPNYSSELNVNALLLGDSALYLCASSSRGPATEAFFGQGTRLTVV.

The chain combines TRBV19 with TRBJ2-6; 11 bases line up with TRBD2. CDR1 is LNHDA and CDR2 is SQIVND in the germline V gene (reference sequence). The V and J ends lost 4 bases and 0 bases, in that order; junction bases with no gene match: 2. This CDR3 is built from 17 residues. CDR3 coding DNA: TGTGCCAGTAGTAAACTAGCGGGAGTCTCTGGGGCCAACGTCCTGACTTTC. Translation gives CASSKLAGVSGANVLTF.

The chain is built from TRBV7-9 and TRBJ1-4, with 7 bases fitting TRBD1. After removal of 6 bases from V and 5 bases from J, the junction contained 12 bases not matched to a gene. The CDR3 totals 16 residues. The germline gives CDR1 SEHNR, CDR2 FQNEAQ (reference sequence). The CDR3, as DNA: TGTGCCAGCAGTCTTAGGACAGGATATTCGAATGAAAAACTGTTTTTT. Its protein product is CASSLRTGYSNEKLFF.

The V call is TRBV2, the J call TRBJ2-5; unclear D gene. There are 12 residues in the CDR3. Deletions cut 6 bases from V and 2 bases from J, with 7 bases between. Germline loops: CDR1 SNHLY, CDR2 FYNNEI. This CDR3 reads CASSVQQETQYF. The DNA for the CDR3 is TGTGCCAGCAGCGTACAGCAAGAGACCCAGTACTTC.

V is TRBV15 and J is TRBJ2-7; TRBD2 might be the D (7 bases). The CDR3 consists of 14 residues. The germline CDR1 and CDR2 sequences are LNHNV and YYDKDF (reference sequence). V was clipped by 5 bases and J by 6 bases, with 17 bases between them. The CDR3 nucleotides read TGTGCCACCAGCTCATACGGGGGGCCCATCGAGCAGTACTTC. Protein sequence: CATSSYGGPIEQYF.

V gene TRBV27 combines with J gene TRBJ2-1; D is unclear. The CDR3 totals 11 residues. Germline CDR1 is MNHEY and CDR2 is SMNVEV (reference sequence). Trimming cost V 4 bases and J 9 bases, with 7 bases left between them. Written as DNA, the CDR3 is TGTGCCAGCAGTTATTCCGGTGAGCAGTTCTTC. Translating gives CASSYSGEQFF.

This chain joins TRBV29-1 and TRBJ1-1; D unresolved. Trimming took off 6 bases at V and 1 base at J, with 9 bases between the two ends. Germline V gene sequence: CDR1 SQVTM, CDR2 ANQGSEA. The CDR3 is 12 residues long. The CDR3 DNA reads as TGCAGCGTCGCTACAGAGAACACTGAAGCTTTCTTT. This codes for CSVATENTEAFF.

The chain joins TRBV30 to TRBJ1-2, with D possibly TRBD1 on 5 matching bases. The CDR3 totals 15 residues. Trimming took 4 bases from V and 2 from J, leaving 17 bases between them. Germline CDR1 reads GTSNPN; CDR2 reads SVGIG (reference sequence). The CDR3 here is CAWKSARQTNYGYTF. In DNA form, the CDR3 reads TGTGCCTGGAAGAGCGCGAGACAGACAAACTATGGCTACACCTTC. Looking up the rest from reference TRBV30 and TRBJ1-2 gives the full variable domain: SQTIHQWPATLVQPVGSPLSLECTVEGTSNPNLYWYRQAAGRGLQLLFYSVGIGQISSEVPQNLSASRPQDRQFILSSKKLLLSDSGFYLCAWKSARQTNYGYTFGSGTRLTVV.

V gene TRBV4-3 combines with J gene TRBJ1-5, with unresolved D. CDR1 is LGHNA, CDR2 YSLEER, per germline. This CDR3 comprises 15 residues. Trimming removed 0 bases from V and 6 bases from J, with 12 bases in between. CDR3: CASSQDTGRGQPQHF. The CDR3 DNA reads TGCGCCAGCAGCCAAGATACGGGTCGAGGTCAGCCCCAGCATTTT.

The chain combines TRBV6-5 with TRBJ2-3; D is undetermined. V shed 4 bases and J shed 4 bases, with 12 bases lying between them. The CDR3 covers 14 residues. The germline CDR1 and CDR2 sequences are MNHEY and SVGAGI. This chain's CDR3 is CASSSPAFPDTQYF. CDR3 DNA: TGTGCCAGCAGTTCCCCAGCGTTCCCAGATACGCAGTATTTT.

The V call is TRBV11-3, the J call TRBJ2-1, with 12 bases fitting TRBD2. V was pared by 0 bases and J by 7 bases, with 4 bases of the junction left unmatched. CDR1 is SGHNT and CDR2 is YENEEA in the germline V gene. This CDR3 region has 16 residues. The CDR3 DNA sequence: TGTGCCAGCAGCTTAGAGACAGGACTAGCGGGGAATGAGCAGTTCTTC. This gives the protein CASSLETGLAGNEQFF.

The chain uses TRBV14 and TRBJ1-2; D perhaps matches TRBD1 (6 bases). Germline CDR1 SGHDN, CDR2 FVKESK. Deletions cut 1 base from V and 6 bases from J, with 12 bases between. CDR3 length: 14 residues. Here the CDR3 DNA reads TGTGCCAGCAGCCAAGTGAGGGGGGGCAATGGCTACACCTTC. This gives the protein CASSQVRGGNGYTF.

This clone was seen more than once but under ten times. The chain links TRBV5-3 to TRBJ1-6; 9 nucleotides line up with TRBD1. TRBV5-3 is marked as an open reading frame, function uncertain. The CDR3 length is 15 residues. Losses at the gene ends were 0 bases for V and 18 bases for J; bases not matched to a gene: 13. The CDR3: CARSLVGQGDATPHF. The CDR3 DNA reads TGTGCCAGAAGCTTGGTGGGACAGGGCGACGCAACCCCCCACTTT.

This clone has a count of ten or more. The chain joins TRBV28 to TRBJ2-1, with a weak D call TRBD1 (6 bases). Germline CDR1 is MDHEN and CDR2 is SYDVKM. The CDR3 sequence is 15 residues long. V was trimmed by 5 bases and J by 3 bases, leaving 14 bases between them. The CDR3 protein is CASSRGQTDYNEQFF. DNA of the CDR3: TGTGCCAGCAGTAGGGGACAAACCGACTACAATGAGCAGTTCTTC.